This T cell receptor beta chain came from a study of PD-L1 blockade in urothelial cancer. Overall study: Typically, measured as a median, blood samples had about 140,000 T cells.

Indicated time point: peripheral blood 6 weeks after treatment start. Patients' urothelial carcinoma was locally advanced or metastatic. With regard to this clone: Its specificity is unknown.

Clones were read by immunoSEQ multiplex PCR, and TCRdb kept only the in-frame ones, dropping some. Of 35,000 to 50,000 clones listed, 83% were seen once; the top ten hold more than 12%. Study-wide results and limits: Durable-benefit patients had greater expansion of tumor-associated blood clones at 3 weeks.

The CDR3 is made up of 12 amino acids. Germline lookup yields CDR1 SNHLY and CDR2 FYNNEI. V was pared by 8 bases and J by 5 bases, with 0 bases of the junction left unmatched. This material consisted of PBMCs, taken around atezolizumab (anti-PD-L1) treatment. The origin of this receptor is a man aged 55 to 69 with urothelial cancer. This rearrangement joins TRBV2 to TRBJ2-5; 12 bases agree with TRBD2. This chain's CDR3 is CASGLAGETQYF. The CDR3 nucleotides are TGTGCCAGCGGACTAGCGGGGGAGACCCAGTACTTC.